This TCR beta chain was sequenced during a study of graft-versus-host responses after intestinal transplantation. Turning to this clone: What it recognizes is unknown.

Sequencing used immunoSEQ multiplex PCR; TCRdb keeps in-frame clones, though not all of them. Here the sample spans roughly 60,000 clones, around 90% being singletons. CDR1 is KGHSH, CDR2 LQKENI, per germline. Trimming stripped 2 bases from V and 6 bases from J, with 13 bases between. The CDR3 covers 14 residues. Study observations and caveats: Recipient marrow held GvH clones, some first seen in ileum or blood.

V and J are TRBV18 and TRBJ1-2; D gene uncertain. This clonotype originated in a human patient who received an intestinal transplant, so some T cells may come from the graft donor. Material: PBMCs, obtained roughly 120 days after intestinal transplantation. The CDR3 nucleotides are TGTGCCAGCTCACCAAATACAGTTGAGGATGGCTACACCTTC. As protein: CASSPNTVEDGYTF.